This T cell receptor (beta chain) was sequenced in a study of T cell repertoires in cytomegalovirus infection. Findings and limits, study-wide: The cumulative frequency of public TCR beta families distinguished individuals who carried CMV together with the relevant HLA.

MiXCR, applied by TCRdb to the reads, yields one record per CDR3 protein. The table records approximately 260,000 distinct CDR3 sequences, about 20% of them present only once. Regarding this clonotype: The antigen is undetermined.

The CDR3 sequence is 14 residues long. Germline V CDR1 and CDR2: SGHNT, YYREEE (reference sequence). The trim removed 0 bases at V and 6 bases at J, leaving 4 bases unmatched. The specimen was cultured PBMCs, collected from culture after CMV antigen stimulation. The genes are TRBV5-4 and TRBJ2-3, with 7 bases identical to TRBD2. The source is a human donor in good health (CMV status not recorded). Some clones in this sample may be carry-over from other donors' samples. CDR3 DNA sequence: TGTGCCAGCAGCTTGGGGACTAGACCGGATACGCAGTATTTT. Translation gives CASSLGTRPDTQYF.